The 21 T cell receptor beta chains given below trace back to one sample, sequenced in a study of beta chain features in type 1 diabetes. Study outcomes and limitations: TCRB CDR3s from Type 1 diabetes patients were moderately but significantly shorter in all four CD4+ subsets.

The whole isolated RNA underwent reverse transcription, so sequencing captured expressed TCRB transcripts. Assay: immunoSEQ multiplex PCR; the TCRdb copy retains only in-frame clones and omits some. The sample contains about 700,000 clones, under 15% of which appear only once. These receptors are not linked to any known antigen. The sample comprised naive CD4+ T cells from blood. These receptors were obtained from a man between 18 and 29 years old with type 1 diabetes.

There are a few counts of this clone. This sequence joins TRBV6-5 and TRBJ2-7; 8 nucleotides agree with TRBD2. This CDR3 has 14 amino acids. Germline V gene lookup returns CDR1 MNHEY and CDR2 SVGAGI. V shed 7 bases, J shed 0 bases, and the junction held 5 bases outside the gene matches. CDR3 loop: CASTRRGASYEQYF. The CDR3 DNA reads TGTGCCAGCACCCGGCGGGGGGCCTCCTACGAGCAGTACTTC.

The chain couples TRBV18 to TRBJ2-2; weak D call: TRBD1 (6 bases). V lost 3 bases, J lost 1 base, and 12 bases lay in between. The CDR3 is 16 amino acids. The germline V gene has CDR1 KGHSH and CDR2 LQKENI. CDR3 loop: CASSPRPGQNTGELFF. The DNA of the CDR3 is TGTGCCAGCTCACCTAGACCGGGACAGAACACCGGGGAGCTGTTTTTT.

This chain links TRBV5-1 with TRBJ2-7; tentative D call: TRBD1 (6 bases). Trimming pared 0 bases from V and 5 bases from J, leaving 12 bases between. The CDR3 has 14 amino acids. Germline V gene data show CDR1 as SGHRS and CDR2 as YFSETQ. CDR3 DNA: TGCGCCAGCAGCTTGGGACAGGAGTCCAACGAGCAGTACTTC. Translating gives CASSLGQESNEQYF.

The chain couples TRBV7-2 to TRBJ2-1; D gene uncertain. This CDR3 is built from 12 residues. V was pared by 5 bases and J by 6 bases, with 8 bases between. Germline V gene data show CDR1 as SGHTA and CDR2 as FQGNSA. The CDR3 DNA is TGTGCCAGCAGCATTCTGAGCAATGAGCAGTTCTTC. This gives the protein CASSILSNEQFF.

The chain combines TRBV10-3 with TRBJ2-1; TRBD1 might be the D (5 bases). Germline V gene sequence: CDR1 ENHRY, CDR2 SYGVKD. The CDR3 sequence is 11 residues long. V lost 7 bases and J lost 6, with 7 bases in between. The CDR3 here is CAIKGVNEQFF. The CDR3, as DNA: TGTGCCATCAAAGGGGTCAATGAGCAGTTCTTC.

This clone was detected a few times. The CDR3 region has the DNA TGTGCCAGCAGTTATGGAGGGACCTCCTACAATGAGCAGTTCTTC. It yields the protein CASSYGGTSYNEQFF. The chain has TRBV6-6 and TRBJ2-1; D might be TRBD2 (6 bases). The CDR3 runs 15 residues. The V end lost 3 bases, the J end lost 0 bases, and 9 bases lay between the germline ends. The germline V gene encodes CDR1 MNHNY and CDR2 SVGAGI (reference sequence).

The chain is built from TRBV29-1 and TRBJ1-4, with D hard to call. The germline gives CDR1 SQVTM, CDR2 ANQGSEA. The CDR3 is 12 residues long. Between the trimmed V and J ends, which lost 4 bases and 6 bases, there was a span of 9 bases. CDR3 sequence (DNA): TGCAGCGTTGGGGAGGCGGATGAAAAACTGTTTTTT. Its translation is CSVGEADEKLFF.

The gene calls are TRBV4-1 and TRBJ1-1; D unclear. The CDR3 consists of 13 residues. In germline, CDR1 is MGHRA, CDR2 YSYEKL. The ends were cut back, 4 bases at V and 5 bases at J, with 11 bases in the middle. The CDR3 region is CASSRLEGTEAFF. The DNA for the CDR3 is TGCGCCAGCAGCCGGCTTGAGGGAACTGAAGCTTTCTTT.

The chain links TRBV6-5 to TRBJ2-3; no clear D. The CDR3 is 16 residues long. Germline V gives CDR1 MNHEY, CDR2 SVGAGI. V was trimmed by 2 bases and J by 0 bases, leaving 12 bases between them. The CDR3 is CASSYGTGFSTDTQYF. The DNA for the CDR3 is TGTGCCAGCAGTTACGGTACGGGTTTTAGCACAGATACGCAGTATTTT.

Concerning this clone: It is likely a read error, because the conserved phenylalanine at the end of the CDR3 is missing. It is unclear where the CDR3 begins or ends on the DNA, so no DNA is shown, and the CDR3 is as TCRdb lists it. This sequence joins TRBV2 and TRBJ1-1; the table's TRBD1 call for D was not verified on the DNA. CDR1 SNHLY and CDR2 FYNNEI come from the germline V gene. The CDR3 spans 10 residues, counting both ends. This CDR3 reads CASSEEGTSL.

This clone showed up just a few times. The chain recombines TRBV4-1 with TRBJ2-3; D perhaps matches TRBD1 (6 bases). V shed 4 bases and J shed 4 bases, with 18 bases lying between them. The CDR3 spans 16 residues. Germline CDR1 reads MGHRA; CDR2 reads YSYEKL. CDR3 DNA: TGCGCCAGCAGCCCCAACCGCCAGGGGTTCGCAGATACGCAGTATTTT. This codes for CASSPNRQGFADTQYF.

The genes are TRBV12-5 and TRBJ1-1; D perhaps matches TRBD1 (5 bases). The V end was cut by 4 bases, the J end by 4 bases, with 10 bases between. The CDR3 runs 13 residues. Germline lookup yields CDR1 LGHNT and CDR2 FRNRAP. DNA for the CDR3: TGTGCTAGTGGTTCTCAGGGAGGCACTGAAGCTTTCTTT. This sequence encodes CASGSQGGTEAFF.

The chain links TRBV5-6 to TRBJ1-6; the D is unclear. Germline loops: CDR1 SGHDT, CDR2 YYEEEE. The CDR3 has 15 residues. Trimming removed 1 base at V and 10 bases at J, with 15 bases between. The CDR3 loop is CASSLYSMSSSPLHF. The DNA for the CDR3 is TGTGCCAGCAGCTTGTACTCTATGAGTTCCTCACCCCTCCACTTT.

This clone was counted only a few times. The gene calls are TRBV5-1 and TRBJ1-2; the D is unclear. CDR3 length equals 17 residues. Trimming removed 0 bases at V and 3 bases at J, with 18 bases between. The germline V gene has CDR1 SGHRS and CDR2 YFSETQ. This CDR3 is CASSLALGIASDYGYTF. The CDR3 DNA sequence: TGCGCCAGCAGCTTGGCCCTGGGTATAGCTTCTGACTATGGCTACACCTTC.

This clone has only a few counts. The chain combines TRBV2 with TRBJ1-3, with a weak D call TRBD1 (5 bases). Per the germline V gene, CDR1 is SNHLY and CDR2 is FYNNEI. The V gene lost 3 bases and the J gene lost 4 bases, with 10 bases spanning the gap. This CDR3 spans 14 amino acids. The CDR3 loop reads CASSDLQDGNTIYF. Written as DNA, the CDR3 is TGTGCCAGCAGTGACCTACAGGACGGAAACACCATATATTTT.

This clone occurred a few times. The chain is built from TRBV30 and TRBJ2-2; perhaps TRBD2 as D (5 bases). V was clipped by 3 bases and J by 5 bases, with 13 bases between them. This CDR3 is built from 14 residues. The germline gives CDR1 GTSNPN, CDR2 SVGIG (reference sequence). CDR3 bases: TGTGCCTGGAGAGGAACCCCGGGAACCGGGGAGCTGTTTTTT. Translation gives CAWRGTPGTGELFF.

This clone was recorded only once. The chain uses TRBV27 and TRBJ1-2; 7 bases agree with TRBD1. V gave up 2 bases and J gave up 5 bases; unmatched junction bases: 5. There are 14 residues in the CDR3. Per the germline V gene, CDR1 is MNHEY and CDR2 is SMNVEV (reference sequence). CDR3 DNA: TGTGCCAGCAGTTTAATAGGGACAGCATATGGCTACACCTTC. Translation: CASSLIGTAYGYTF.

This clone has only a few counts. The chain employs TRBV5-1 and TRBJ2-1; D remains unclear. There are 15 residues in the CDR3. Between the trimmed V and J ends, which lost 0 bases and 0 bases, there was a span of 7 bases. CDR1 and CDR2 from the germline V gene are SGHRS and YFSETQ. CDR3 region: CASSLEASSYNEQFF. The DNA for the CDR3 is TGCGCCAGCAGCTTGGAGGCTAGCTCCTACAATGAGCAGTTCTTC.

This clone was counted only a few times. The chain recombines TRBV30 with TRBJ2-5; no definite D call. Trimming took off 4 bases at V and 8 bases at J, with 20 bases between the two ends. Germline CDR1 and CDR2: GTSNPN and SVGIG (reference sequence). The CDR3 runs 14 residues. In DNA form, the CDR3 reads TGTGCCTGGATCCCCCCTAACTTCCCTGGTACCCAGTACTTC. Protein sequence: CAWIPPNFPGTQYF.

This clone came up a few times. The chain is built from TRBV10-3 and TRBJ2-7, with no clear D. This CDR3 contains 12 residues. Trimming removed 0 bases from V and 6 bases from J, with 6 bases in between. Germline assignment: CDR1 ENHRY and CDR2 SYGVKD. The DNA of the CDR3 is TGTGCCATCAGTGAGTCGACGACCGAGCAGTACTTC. It translates to CAISESTTEQYF.

This rearrangement joins TRBV4-1 to TRBJ1-6; D gene uncertain. Germline CDR1 reads MGHRA; CDR2 reads YSYEKL. With 0 bases removed from V and 17 bases from J, the gap between germline ends came to 14 bases. The CDR3 is made up of 13 amino acids. This CDR3 is CASSQDRERSFHF. The CDR3 DNA reads as TGCGCCAGCAGCCAAGATAGGGAAAGGTCCTTCCACTTT.